This passage covers 13 T cell receptor beta chains from one sample sequenced in a study of CD8 T cells in Susac syndrome. RNA, at 0.5 to 1 ug, was reverse transcribed with random hexamers. TCRdb passed the immunoSEQ multiplex PCR reads through MiXCR, listing each CDR3 protein once. Of about 190,000 distinct CDR3 sequences in the sample, 95% are singletons; the top ten hold 0.095% to 0.12%. The specimen sequenced was CD4+ T cells from PBMCs. The receptors here all came from a human donor in good health.

This clonotype was counted a single time. The chain combines TRBV18 with TRBJ2-7, with D perhaps given as TRBD1 or TRBD2 (5 bases each). With 3 bases removed from V and 4 bases from J, the gap between germline ends came to 16 bases. The CDR3 sequence is 15 residues long. Germline lookup yields CDR1 KGHSH and CDR2 LQKENI. CDR3 loop: CASSPPGTPYYEQYF. The DNA for the CDR3 is TGTGCCAGCTCACCTCCTGGGACCCCCTATTACGAGCAGTACTTC.

The chain is built from TRBV12-3 or TRBV12-4 and TRBJ2-7, with D perhaps TRBD1 or TRBD2 (5 bases each). The CDR3 consists of 14 residues. Trimming took 4 bases from V and 7 from J, leaving 17 bases between them. The CDR3 DNA reads as TGTGCCAGCAGTTCGGTCGGGACGGCTCGAGAGCAGTACTTC. Translating gives CASSSVGTAREQYF.

This sequence joins TRBV3-1 and TRBJ2-1; the D gene could be TRBD1 or TRBD2 (5 bases each). Trimming shortened V by 4 bases and J by 6 bases, and 13 bases separated the two germline ends. The germline CDR1 and CDR2 sequences are LGHDT and YNNKEL (reference sequence). The CDR3 has 14 amino acids. The DNA of the CDR3 is TGTGCCAGCAGCCTTCGGGGCCTGATCAATGAGCAGTTCTTC. Translating gives CASSLRGLINEQFF.

V is TRBV6-1 and J is TRBJ1-2; 8 nucleotides line up with TRBD1. Unmatched junction bases numbered 13, after V lost 6 bases and J lost 4 bases. The germline V gene has CDR1 MNHNS and CDR2 SASEGT. The CDR3 loop spans 16 amino acids. This chain's CDR3 is CASRSIRGLLGYGYTF. CDR3 DNA: TGTGCCAGCAGGTCCATCAGGGGGCTTTTAGGCTATGGCTACACCTTC.

V usage is TRBV20-1 and J usage is TRBJ2-6; D call uncertain. Germline V gene lookup returns CDR1 DFQATT and CDR2 SNEGSKA (reference sequence). This CDR3 has 13 amino acids. V lost 4 bases, J lost 2 bases, and 6 bases lay in between. This CDR3 reads CSATITGANVLTF. CDR3 coding DNA: TGCAGTGCTACAATAACTGGGGCCAACGTCCTGACTTTC.

The rearrangement joins TRBV29-1 to TRBJ1-1; D might be TRBD1 (5 bases). V was cut by 2 bases and J by 4 bases, with 14 bases left in between. Germline V gene data show CDR1 as SQVTM and CDR2 as ANQGSEA. This CDR3 is built from 14 residues. The chain's CDR3 is CSVEPPGGGTEAFF. CDR3 coding DNA: TGCAGCGTTGAACCCCCCGGCGGGGGCACTGAAGCTTTCTTT.

The chain is built from TRBV7-8 and TRBJ2-1, with D perhaps matching TRBD1 (6 bases). The length of the CDR3 is 15 residues. With 5 bases removed from V and 0 bases from J, the gap between germline ends came to 11 bases. Germline assignment: CDR1 SGHVS and CDR2 FQNEAQ. The CDR3 protein is CASSAQGSSYNEQFF. Written as DNA, the CDR3 is TGTGCCAGCAGCGCCCAGGGGAGCTCCTACAATGAGCAGTTCTTC.

The chain has TRBV2 and TRBJ1-2, with a possible D match to TRBD1 (6 bases). The CDR3 has 15 amino acids. Trimming left V 7 bases short and J 3 bases short, with 18 bases between. In germline, CDR1 is SNHLY, CDR2 FYNNEI. In DNA, the CDR3 is TGTGCCAGCATCCCAGGGGCAGGGGTAGACTATGGCTACACCTTC. Protein: CASIPGAGVDYGYTF.

This chain connects TRBV9 to TRBJ1-2; unclear D gene. The V gene's germline CDR1 is SGDLS and CDR2 YYNGEE. The CDR3 totals 12 residues. Between the trimmed V and J ends, which lost 3 bases and 3 bases, there was a span of 6 bases. In nucleotides, the CDR3 is TGTGCCAGCAGCGCCTCATACTATGGCTACACCTTC. This sequence encodes CASSASYYGYTF.

This chain uses TRBV29-1 with TRBJ2-3; possible D gene TRBD1, 5 bases. In germline, CDR1 is SQVTM, CDR2 ANQGSEA. The V and J ends lost 4 bases and 3 bases respectively, with 11 bases between them. CDR3 length equals 13 residues. CDR3 region: CSVGQTGTDTQYF. For the CDR3, the DNA is TGCAGCGTTGGACAGACTGGTACAGATACGCAGTATTTT.

This chain links TRBV12-5 with TRBJ2-5; D is perhaps TRBD2 (6 bases). Germline V gene lookup returns CDR1 LGHNT and CDR2 FRNRAP. The CDR3 is 14 amino acids. V was cut by 6 bases and J by 5 bases, with 16 bases left in between. The CDR3 reads CASGGGTELETQYF. CDR3 in DNA: TGTGCTAGTGGAGGAGGGACGGAGCTGGAGACCCAGTACTTC. Variable domain in full (rest from reference TRBV12-5 and TRBJ2-5): DARVTQTPRHKVTEMGQEVTMRCQPILGHNTVFWYRQTMMQGLELLAYFRNRAPLDDSGMPKDRFSAEMPDATLATLKIQPSEPRDSAVYFCASGGGTELETQYFGPGTRLLVL.

This chain joins TRBV7-9 and TRBJ2-5, with D perhaps given as TRBD1 or TRBD2 (6 bases each). V dropped 11 bases and J dropped 4 bases, with 17 bases sitting between them. CDR3 size: 13 residues. CDR1 SEHNR and CDR2 FQNEAQ come from the germline V gene (reference sequence). The CDR3 sequence: CASSRGLVETQYF. DNA for the CDR3: TGTGCCTCCTCTCGGGGGCTAGTAGAGACCCAGTACTTC.

The chain has TRBV20-1 and TRBJ2-5, with 7 positions matching TRBD1. The trim removed 0 bases at V and 4 bases at J, leaving 14 bases unmatched. The CDR3 sequence is 17 residues long. Germline V lookup: CDR1 DFQATT, CDR2 SNEGSKA (reference sequence). The CDR3: CSARDSGDRLFPETQYF. CDR3 nucleotides: TGCAGTGCTAGAGATAGTGGGGACAGACTATTCCCAGAGACCCAGTACTTC.